This TCR beta chain was captured by sequencing in a study of blood T cells in healthy people across ages. Germline V gene data show CDR1 as MNHEY and CDR2 as SMNVEV (reference sequence). The CDR3 has 16 amino acids. V lost 2 bases to trimming and J lost 6 bases, with 16 bases between them. Per sample, no less than 5 micrograms of total RNA were extracted. This clonotype is a singleton in its sample. Its matching antigen is unknown. With a J-beta primer mix and a sample-barcoded 5' primer, a second PCR ran about 7 to 11 cycles. MiXCR, applied by TCRdb to the 5' RACE reads, yields one record per CDR3 protein. The data contain about 1,000,000 distinct CDR3 sequences, 45% of them singletons. Study findings and constraints: Higher diversity and more naive CD4+ cells were features of long-lived donors, compared to aged donors. Unsorted PBMCs prevented conclusive naive versus antigen-experienced comparison.

Sequenced sample: blood. This TCR was recovered from a woman aged 55 to 70 in good health. V and J are TRBV27 and TRBJ2-2, with a possible D match to TRBD2 (6 bases). The CDR3 region is CASSLRRDPRPGELFF. The CDR3, as DNA: TGTGCCAGCAGTTTAAGGAGGGACCCACGACCCGGGGAGCTGTTTTTT.